Listed below are T cell receptor beta chains from one sample, sequenced in a study of long-term antiretroviral therapy in people with HIV. Repertoires were generated with immunoSEQ multiplex PCR, while TCRdb's copy carries only in-frame clones and drops some. This table has about 32,000 clones, 95% to 98% appearing once. Sequenced here: unsorted PBMCs, sampled 7.6 years after starting antiretroviral therapy. All receptors derive from a man aged 25-40 years with HIV. CDR3s include the opening cysteine and the closing phenylalanine or tryptophan. The D gene is left open where the match is weak. Expanded clones get a size class; other rows say once, few or many, or leave the size out.

NA TRBJ1-5 NA TRBV28 TGTGCCAGCAGGGAATCCGGACAGTTCCAATATAGCAATCAGCCCCAGCATTTT CASRESGQFQYSNQPQHF
TRBD2 TRBJ2-4 NA TRBV5-6 TGTGCCAGCAGCTTGGCGGCTAGCGGGAGTTGGGACATTCAGTACTTC CASSLAASGSWDIQYF
TRBD1 TRBJ2-7 NA TRBV30 TGTGCCTGGAGTGTTGGGACAGGGGGCTTAAGGGTCGAGCAGTACTTC CAWSVGTGGLRVEQYF
TRBD2 TRBJ2-3 NA TRBV7-2 TGTGCCAGCAGCTCCCCCCAGGGAGGGAATACGCAGTATTTT CASSSPQGGNTQYF
NA TRBJ2-3 NA TRBV9 TGTGCCAGCAGCCCCTATTCAGGGGAGAAAGGGGATACGCAGTATTTT CASSPYSGEKGDTQYF
TRBD1 TRBJ1-3 NA TRBV2 TGTGCCAGCACAATAACCGGGACAGGGCTAAGCTCTGGAAACACCATATATTTT CASTITGTGLSSGNTIYF
NA TRBJ1-6 NA TRBV4-3 TGCGCCAGCAGCCAAGATCTGACCCGATACTCACCCCTCCACTTT CASSQDLTRYSPLHF
TRBD1 TRBJ1-2 NA TRBV4-3 TGCGCCAGCTCCGCGGGGACAGGGGGCATCTATGGCTACACCTTC CASSAGTGGIYGYTF
NA TRBJ1-2 once TRBV9 TGTGCCAGCAGCGTGGCCGGCACTAGCTATGGCTACACCTTC CASSVAGTSYGYTF
TRBD2 TRBJ2-7 NA TRBV6-5 TGTGCCAGTAAAGCGGGAGGGGGGCGCGAGCAGTACTTC CASKAGGGREQYF
NA TRBJ2-6 NA TRBV7-6 TGTGCCAGCAGCACACAGGGGACTGACTCTGGGGCCAACGTCCTGACTTTC CASSTQGTDSGANVLTF
NA TRBJ1-2 NA TRBV25-1 TGTGCCAGCAAACCGCAGGGAAGTGTGGCTGGCTACACCTTC CASKPQGSVAGYTF
TRBD1 TRBJ1-1 NA TRBV19 TGTGCCTCTAGGGAGGGGGCTTCAGTAAGGACTGAAGCTTTCTTT CASREGASVRTEAFF
NA TRBJ2-3 NA TRBV6-5 TGTGCCAGCCGGAGGACAGATACGCAGTATTTT CASRRTDTQYF
NA TRBJ2-7 once TRBV29-1 TGCAGCGTTGAGTTTGGGCAGGGCGAGGGCGAGCAGTACTTC CSVEFGQGEGEQYF
NA TRBJ2-5 NA TRBV9 TGTGCCAGCAGCGAGGACCCAAAAGAGACCCAGTACTTC CASSEDPKETQYF
NA TRBJ2-3 few TRBV2 TGTGCCAGCAGTGATGAGCGCACAGATACGCAGTATTTT CASSDERTDTQYF
NA TRBJ1-1 NA TRBV2 TGTGCCAGCAGGCGGCGGGCTGAAGCTTTCTTT CASRRRAEAFF
NA TRBJ1-5 NA TRBV6-5 TGTGCCAGCAGTTACTCCGTTCGGGATCAGCCCCAGCATTTT CASSYSVRDQPQHF
NA TRBJ2-7 NA TRBV29-1 TGCAGCGCTTGGGACGCGGGCGAGCAGTACTTC CSAWDAGEQYF
TRBD2 TRBJ2-7 NA TRBV6-5 TGTGCCAGCAGTCCCGCGGGGAGGGGAGGAGGGGAGCAGTACTTC CASSPAGRGGGEQYF
NA TRBJ2-3 NA TRBV4-1 TGCGCCAGCAGCCAATATACAGGAGGCACAGATACGCAGTATTTT CASSQYTGGTDTQYF
TRBD1 TRBJ1-4 NA TRBV4-3 TGCGCCAGCAGCCAAGTTTTCAGGGGGGATGAAAAACTGTTTTTT CASSQVFRGDEKLFF
NA TRBJ2-7 NA TRBV2 TGTGCCAGCAGTTGGGGGGACAGCACCTACGAGCAGTACTTC CASSWGDSTYEQYF
TRBD1 TRBJ2-5 NA TRBV11-1 TGTGCCAGCAGCTTAGGGACAGGGGTGAGGGAGACCCAGTACTTC CASSLGTGVRETQYF
NA TRBJ2-5 NA TRBV28 TGTGCCAGCAGTTTGGGGAGAGGGGAGGCCGAGACCCAGTACTTC CASSLGRGEAETQYF
NA TRBJ1-2 NA TRBV6-5 TGTGCCAGCAGTAAACACGTGGACGGGATCTACACCTTC CASSKHVDGIYTF
NA TRBJ1-1 NA TRBV27 TGTGCCAGCAGTCAGAGACAGGACCACACTGAAGCTTTCTTT CASSQRQDHTEAFF
TRBD1 TRBJ2-3 once TRBV9 TGTGCCAGTGCACAGGGGACGGGCACAGATACGCAGTATTTT CASAQGTGTDTQYF
NA TRBJ1-6 NA TRBV6-5 TGTGCCAGCAGACGCTGGGACTCCTATAATTCACCCCTCCACTTT CASRRWDSYNSPLHF
NA TRBJ2-1 NA TRBV19 TGTGCCAGTAGTATGGTGGGAGGGGGGGACAATGAGCAGTTCTTC CASSMVGGGDNEQFF
NA TRBJ2-1 NA TRBV7-6 TGTGCCAGCAGTCTAAGCGGACCCTACAATGAGCAGTTCTTC CASSLSGPYNEQFF
NA TRBJ2-6 NA TRBV7-8 TGTGCCAGCAGCTTTTCCTCTGGGGCCAACGTCCTGACTTTC CASSFSSGANVLTF
NA TRBJ2-2 NA TRBV18 TGTGCCAGCTCACCAGGAGGGGACACCGGGGAGCTGTTTTTT CASSPGGDTGELFF
NA TRBJ1-1 once TRBV7-2 TGTGCCAGCAGCTTAGTGGTCGGATTGAACACTGAAGCTTTCTTT CASSLVVGLNTEAFF
NA TRBJ1-4 NA TRBV7-2 TGTGCCAGCAGTTTCGGAACAGTGGGCGAAAAACTGTTTTTT CASSFGTVGEKLFF